These 30 T cell receptor beta chains were all obtained from the same sample, sequenced in a study of blood T cell repertoires in COVID-19. Only in-frame clones appear in the TCRdb table, and some are missing; sequencing was by immunoSEQ multiplex PCR. The table records 15,000 to 20,000 clones, 70% to 90% of them present only once. The sequenced sample was peripheral blood. The receptors stem from a human donor in a cohort sampled during active COVID-19.

The chain combines TRBV6-5 with TRBJ2-2; possibly TRBD1 for D (5 bases). The CDR3 has 14 residues. Trimming removed 5 bases at V and 3 bases at J, with 10 bases between. From germline, CDR1 is MNHEY and CDR2 SVGAGI. The CDR3 is CASSLSRDTGELFF. CDR3 nucleotide sequence: TGTGCCAGCAGTCTCAGCAGGGACACCGGGGAGCTGTTTTTT.

The chain's CDR3 is CASSFSSYEQYF. CDR3 nucleotide sequence: TGTGCCAGCAGCTTTAGCTCCTACGAGCAGTACTTC. The chain joins TRBV5-4 to TRBJ2-7; D is uncertain. The germline CDR1 and CDR2 sequences are SGHNT and YYREEE (reference sequence). The ends were cut back, 2 bases at V and 0 bases at J, with 3 bases in the middle. CDR3 length: 12 residues.

The gene calls are TRBV10-3 and TRBJ2-2; 9 bases map to TRBD2. The CDR3 sequence is 16 residues long. The J segment lost 5 bases and the V segment lost 3 bases, leaving 7 bases of the junction unmatched. The germline V gene encodes CDR1 ENHRY and CDR2 SYGVKD. CDR3 DNA sequence: TGTGCCATCAGTGATCCAGCGGGGGGTGGTACCGGGGAGCTGTTTTTT. Protein sequence: CAISDPAGGGTGELFF.

The J gene is TRBJ1-6, the V gene TRBV7-8; D unclear. V lost 5 bases and J 8 bases, leaving 7 bases between the germline ends. The length of the CDR3 is 12 residues. The germline V gene has CDR1 SGHVS and CDR2 FQNEAQ. The CDR3 DNA is TGTGCCAGCAGCCCTAGGTATTCACCCCTCCACTTT. The encoded protein is CASSPRYSPLHF.

The chain combines TRBV6-6 with TRBJ1-6; 8 bases align to TRBD1. Germline loops: CDR1 MNHNY, CDR2 SVGAGI (reference sequence). The CDR3 is 15 amino acids. V shed 2 bases and J 8 bases; nucleotides not matched to a gene: 5. This CDR3 reads CASSYRQGAYSPLHF. The DNA of the CDR3 is TGTGCCAGCAGTTACCGTCAGGGGGCTTATTCACCCCTCCACTTT.

The chain links TRBV19 to TRBJ2-2, with 8 bases aligning to TRBD2. The V segment lost 3 bases and the J segment 3 bases; nucleotides outside the gene matches: 6. Germline V gene sequence: CDR1 LNHDA, CDR2 SQIVND (reference sequence). This CDR3 region has 16 residues. In DNA form, the CDR3 reads TGTGCCAGTAGTATTCGGCGGGGGGCAGACACCGGGGAGCTGTTTTTT. Its protein product is CASSIRRGADTGELFF.

The CDR3 DNA reads TGTGCCAGCAGCTTGGCCCGGTCGCCCTACGAGCAGTACTTC. Protein: CASSLARSPYEQYF. The rearrangement joins TRBV5-6 to TRBJ2-7; D uncertain. Germline CDR1 reads SGHDT; CDR2 reads YYEEEE. The V gene lost 0 bases and the J gene lost 2 bases, with 9 bases spanning the gap. CDR3 size: 14 residues.

This clone was counted only a few times. The genes are TRBV21-1 and TRBJ1-1; TRBD1, as called in the table, went unchecked against the DNA. TRBV21-1 is labeled a pseudogene. CDR3 size: 15 residues. CDR3 region: CASSTTTGSCTEAFF. CDR3 DNA: TGTGCCAGCAGTACAACCACAGGGTCGTGCACTGAAGCTTTCTTT.

DNA of the CDR3: TGTGCCAGCAGAAAGACAGTTACCTACGAGCAGTACTTC. Encoded protein: CASRKTVTYEQYF. This rearrangement joins TRBV28 to TRBJ2-7; the D gene is possibly TRBD1 (5 bases). Germline loops: CDR1 MDHEN, CDR2 SYDVKM. Between the trimmed V and J ends, which lost 6 bases and 2 bases, there was a span of 11 bases. This CDR3 has 13 residues.

The chain carries TRBV19 and TRBJ2-1, with D possibly TRBD2 on 6 matching bases. V lost 7 bases, J lost 6 bases, and 16 bases lay in between. This CDR3 is built from 14 residues. Germline values: CDR1 LNHDA, CDR2 SQIVND (reference sequence). For the CDR3, the DNA is TGTGCCAGTACGAGGGGAGGAGATCGCAATGAGCAGTTCTTC. Translated: CASTRGGDRNEQFF. Combining the CDR3 with reference TRBV19 and TRBJ2-1 gives the whole variable domain DGGITQSPKYLFRKEGQNVTLSCEQNLNHDAMYWYRQDPGQGLRLIYYSQIVNDFQKGDIAEGYSVSREKKESFPLTVTSAQKNPTAFYLCASTRGGDRNEQFFGPGTRLTVL.

The chain has TRBV6-1 and TRBJ1-2; D unresolved. The CDR3 loop spans 14 amino acids. The germline V gene encodes CDR1 MNHNS and CDR2 SASEGT. V was cut by 1 base and J by 4 bases, with 10 bases left in between. CDR3 region: CASSEVTGTYGYTF. In DNA form, the CDR3 reads TGTGCCAGCAGTGAAGTAACGGGAACCTATGGCTACACCTTC.

This clone was detected only once. The chain is built from TRBV6-5 and TRBJ2-7; tentative D call: TRBD2 (6 bases). V was pared by 8 bases and J by 7 bases, with 15 bases between. Germline CDR1 reads MNHEY; CDR2 reads SVGAGI. There are 12 residues in the CDR3. The CDR3 coding sequence is TGTGCCAGCGATTACCTCAGCGGGGAGCAGTACTTC. Residues: CASDYLSGEQYF.

The chain is built from TRBV2 and TRBJ1-1; possibly TRBD1 for D (6 bases). This CDR3 region has 13 residues. From germline, CDR1 is SNHLY and CDR2 FYNNEI. Trimming cost V 6 bases and J 4 bases, with 12 bases left between them. For the CDR3, the DNA is TGTGCCAGCAGCGAGGACAGATTCACTGAAGCTTTCTTT. This translates into CASSEDRFTEAFF.

The chain links TRBV7-2 to TRBJ2-5, with 8 bases aligning to TRBD2. Germline trimming cut 6 bases from V and 2 bases from J; bases unmatched to any gene: 11. Germline V gene sequence: CDR1 SGHTA, CDR2 FQGNSA. The length of the CDR3 is 16 residues. CDR3 sequence reads: CASRNSRLAWQETQYF. The DNA of the CDR3 is TGTGCCAGCAGAAACTCCCGACTAGCGTGGCAAGAGACCCAGTACTTC.

This chain links TRBV25-1 with TRBJ2-2, with 8 nucleotides matching TRBD2. This CDR3 comprises 15 residues. CDR1 is MGHDK, CDR2 SYGVNS, per germline. V lost 7 bases and J lost 7; bases outside the gene matches: 11. The CDR3 sequence is CASTDSGEVNGELFF. The CDR3 DNA reads as TGTGCCAGCACGGATAGCGGGGAGGTTAACGGGGAGCTGTTTTTT.

The chain carries TRBV6-6 and TRBJ2-2; no clear D gene. The CDR3 sequence is 12 residues long. Germline lookup yields CDR1 MNHNY and CDR2 SVGAGI (reference sequence). The V end lost 2 bases, the J end lost 6 bases, and 4 bases lay between the germline ends. CDR3 region: CASSYPSGELFF. CDR3 DNA sequence: TGTGCCAGCAGTTACCCGTCCGGGGAGCTGTTTTTT.

This clone was found once. The rearrangement links TRBV30 to TRBJ1-1; D gene ambiguous. CDR3 length: 16 amino acids. Per the germline V gene, CDR1 is GTSNPN and CDR2 is SVGIG (reference sequence). Trimming removed 3 bases from V and 5 bases from J, with 22 bases in between. The CDR3 loop is CAWSSWVPGVWTEAFF. DNA of the CDR3: TGTGCCTGGAGCTCGTGGGTCCCCGGGGTCTGGACTGAAGCTTTCTTT.

The genes are TRBV2 and TRBJ1-1, with D perhaps matching TRBD1 (5 bases). The germline V and J ends were trimmed by 0 bases and 4 bases, with 12 bases remaining between them. Germline assignment: CDR1 SNHLY and CDR2 FYNNEI. The CDR3 covers 15 residues. The CDR3 coding sequence is TGTGCCAGCAGTGAAGCGCTCGGGGGTACCACTGAAGCTTTCTTT. It yields the protein CASSEALGGTTEAFF.

This clone was seen just once. The chain employs TRBV7-2 and TRBJ2-4, with D possibly matching TRBD1 (5 bases). V was trimmed by 1 base and J by 6 bases, leaving 7 bases between them. Germline CDR1 SGHTA, CDR2 FQGNSA. The CDR3 has 13 residues. For the CDR3, the DNA is TGTGCCAGCAGCTTAGGAACAGGAAACATTCAGTACTTC. It yields the protein CASSLGTGNIQYF.

The rearrangement uses TRBV7-2 and TRBJ1-2; D not certain. Germline V gives CDR1 SGHTA, CDR2 FQGNSA. CDR3 size: 16 residues. V was cut by 2 bases and J by 2 bases, with 15 bases left in between. CDR3 bases: TGTGCCAGCAGCTTAAAGCGGGTGTCTCTAAACTATGGCTACACCTTC. Amino acids: CASSLKRVSLNYGYTF.

The chain employs TRBV7-9 and TRBJ1-1; the D gene is possibly TRBD1 (5 bases). Between the trimmed V and J ends, which lost 5 bases and 0 bases, there was a span of 7 bases. Germline V gives CDR1 SEHNR, CDR2 FQNEAQ (reference sequence). The CDR3 sequence is 13 residues long. CDR3: CASSATVNTEAFF. The CDR3 region has the DNA TGTGCCAGCAGCGCGACAGTGAACACTGAAGCTTTCTTT.

J is TRBJ2-1 and V is TRBV18; no clear D gene. CDR1 is KGHSH and CDR2 is LQKENI in the germline V gene. The CDR3 consists of 16 residues. The V end lost 3 bases, the J end lost 0 bases, and 12 bases lay between the germline ends. CDR3 protein: CASSPGITISYNEQFF. The CDR3 coding sequence is TGTGCCAGCTCACCGGGCATCACCATCTCCTACAATGAGCAGTTCTTC.

This rearrangement joins TRBV28 to TRBJ1-5; D perhaps matches TRBD1 (5 bases). V lost 1 base, J lost 2 bases, and 15 bases lay in between. This CDR3 comprises 17 residues. The V gene's germline CDR1 is MDHEN and CDR2 SYDVKM. The CDR3: CASSLYTGGGGNQPQHF. The CDR3 bases are TGTGCCAGCAGTTTATATACCGGGGGGGGAGGCAATCAGCCCCAGCATTTT.

The chain employs TRBV19 and TRBJ2-2; the match to TRBD1 covers 9 bases. Germline CDR1 LNHDA, CDR2 SQIVND (reference sequence). V lost 8 bases and J lost 0; bases outside the gene matches: 10. This CDR3 has 17 amino acids. In nucleotides, the CDR3 is TGTGCCAGTGCCCCCGGACAGGGGAGATCGAACACCGGGGAGCTGTTTTTT. It is translated as CASAPGQGRSNTGELFF.

J is TRBJ2-7 and V is TRBV7-9, with TRBD1 identical over 7 bases. V was pared by 3 bases and J by 5 bases, with 13 bases of the junction left unmatched. CDR3 length: 16 residues. Looked up from germline, CDR1 is SEHNR and CDR2 is FQNEAQ (reference sequence). CDR3: CASSLRGGARIDEQYF. CDR3 sequence (DNA): TGTGCCAGCAGCTTGAGAGGGGGCGCTAGGATAGACGAGCAGTACTTC. Full variable domain (rest looked up from reference TRBV7-9 and TRBJ2-7): DTGVSQNPRHKITKRGQNVTFRCDPISEHNRLYWYRQTLGQGPEFLTYFQNEAQLEKSRLLSDRFSAERPKGSFSTLEIQRTEQGDSAMYLCASSLRGGARIDEQYFGPGTRLTVT.

The chain joins TRBV2 to TRBJ1-5; D is perhaps TRBD1 (5 bases). Trimming took 5 bases from V and 7 from J, leaving 12 bases between them. Germline V CDR1 and CDR2: SNHLY, FYNNEI. The CDR3 runs 13 residues. The CDR3 loop reads CASSSGLGQPQHF. CDR3 bases: TGTGCCAGCAGTTCAGGGCTAGGGCAGCCCCAGCATTTT. The variable domain in full, completed from reference TRBV2 and TRBJ1-5, reads EPEVTQTPSHQVTQMGQEVILRCVPISNHLYFYWYRQILGQKVEFLVSFYNNEISEKSEIFDDQFSVERPDGSNFTLKIRSTKLEDSAMYFCASSSGLGQPQHFGDGTRLSIL.

This chain joins TRBV7-2 and TRBJ2-2; TRBD2 matches at 10 bases. This CDR3 has 15 residues. J was trimmed by 6 bases and V by 6 bases; bases with no gene match: 7. Germline loops: CDR1 SGHTA, CDR2 FQGNSA. In nucleotides, the CDR3 is TGTGCCAGCAGGATCGGACTAGCGGTCTCCGGGGAGCTGTTTTTT. Its protein product is CASRIGLAVSGELFF.

The rearrangement joins TRBV5-5 to TRBJ2-6, with D perhaps matching TRBD2 (6 bases). The CDR3 is 18 amino acids. Germline V lookup: CDR1 SGHKS, CDR2 YYEKEE (reference sequence). Trimming cost V 4 bases and J 0 bases, with 17 bases left between them. The CDR3 nucleotides are TGTGCCAGCAGCCAACTCGGGGGAGTGGCCTCTGGGGCCAACGTCCTGACTTTC. It codes for CASSQLGGVASGANVLTF.

DNA of the CDR3: TGTGCCAGTAGTCCGTCCCACAGGGGTTTTCTTGAAGCTTTCTTT. Translation: CASSPSHRGFLEAFF. The chain links TRBV19 to TRBJ1-1; 7 nucleotides line up with TRBD1. Germline CDR1 and CDR2: LNHDA and SQIVND (reference sequence). The CDR3 contains 15 residues. The ends lost 5 bases at V and 7 bases at J; junction bases unmatched: 13. The full variable domain, its missing parts supplied by reference TRBV19 and TRBJ1-1, is DGGITQSPKYLFRKEGQNVTLSCEQNLNHDAMYWYRQDPGQGLRLIYYSQIVNDFQKGDIAEGYSVSREKKESFPLTVTSAQKNPTAFYLCASSPSHRGFLEAFFGQGTRLTVV.

Remarks on this clone: One end of the junction fails to match germline, which may point to a read error. The J gene is TRBJ1-3, the V gene TRBV11-2, with TRBD1 matching over 7 bases. Germline lookup yields CDR1 SGHAT and CDR2 FQNNGV. The CDR3 is made up of 13 amino acids. The CDR3, as DNA: TGTGCAAGCAGAGGTCCGACAGGGACTACCATATATTTT. Translation gives CASRGPTGTTIYF.